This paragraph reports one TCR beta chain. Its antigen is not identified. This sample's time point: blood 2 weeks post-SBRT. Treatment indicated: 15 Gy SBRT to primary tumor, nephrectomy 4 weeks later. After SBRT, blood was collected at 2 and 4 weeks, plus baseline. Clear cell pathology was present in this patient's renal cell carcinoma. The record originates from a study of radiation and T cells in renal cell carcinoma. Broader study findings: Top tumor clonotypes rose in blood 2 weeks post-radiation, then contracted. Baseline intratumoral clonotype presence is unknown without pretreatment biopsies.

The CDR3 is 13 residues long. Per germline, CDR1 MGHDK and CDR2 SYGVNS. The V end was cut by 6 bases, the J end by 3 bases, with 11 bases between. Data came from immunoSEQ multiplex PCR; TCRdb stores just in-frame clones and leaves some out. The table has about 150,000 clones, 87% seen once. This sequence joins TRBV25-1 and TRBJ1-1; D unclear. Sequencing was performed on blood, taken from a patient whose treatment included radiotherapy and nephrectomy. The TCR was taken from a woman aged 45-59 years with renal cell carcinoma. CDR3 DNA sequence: TGTGCCAGCAGCCTCGATAGGGACACTGAAGCTTTCTTT. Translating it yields CASSLDRDTEAFF.